The 32 T cell receptor beta chains presented below share a single source sample, sequenced in a study of T cells after somatic rescue of genetic block (TCRdb year 2020). Receptors were amplified or captured by the immunoSEQ multiplex PCR assay. This immuneACCESS table, as held by TCRdb, lists in-frame sequences with V and J called but not all clones. Of the missing ones, under half trace to an unresolved V gene in checked studies; the others have no known cause. Recorded for this sample are approximately 10,000 clones; around 84% of them occurred a single time. Approximately 8.3% of the sample comes from the top ten. Sequencing input: peripheral blood mononuclear cells (PBMCs). These receptors were collected from a boy aged 10-17 years.

This sequence joins TRBV6-1 and TRBJ2-1; tentative D call: TRBD1 (5 bases). Trimming removed 4 bases from V and 12 bases from J, with 13 bases in between. Germline V gene sequence: CDR1 MNHNS, CDR2 SASEGT. This CDR3 has 12 residues. As DNA, the CDR3 is TGTGCCAGCAGTGGTCAGGGTTGGGGGCAGTTCTTC. This translates into CASSGQGWGQFF.

The chain links TRBV6-5 to TRBJ2-3; TRBD2 is a possible D gene (6 bases). The CDR3 is made up of 15 amino acids. Germline V CDR1 and CDR2: MNHEY, SVGAGI. Trimming pared 2 bases from V and 0 bases from J, leaving 9 bases between. As DNA, the CDR3 is TGTGCCAGCAGTTACAACCGGGGGAGCACAGATACGCAGTATTTT. It yields the protein CASSYNRGSTDTQYF.

V usage is TRBV10-3 and J usage is TRBJ2-3; a weak D match, TRBD2 (6 bases). The CDR3 is 15 residues long. The V gene's germline CDR1 is ENHRY and CDR2 SYGVKD. V was clipped by 5 bases and J by 8 bases, with 20 bases between them. CDR3 amino acids: CAISNLASAFATQYF. The CDR3 DNA is TGTGCCATCAGTAATTTGGCTAGCGCGTTCGCTACGCAGTATTTT.

The rearrangement links TRBV4-3 to TRBJ1-1; no clear D. With 3 bases removed from V and 11 bases from J, the gap between germline ends came to 19 bases. The germline gives CDR1 LGHNA, CDR2 YSLEER. The CDR3 length is 14 residues. The CDR3 coding sequence is TGCGCCAGCAGCCATGGCACCGGCTACGGAGGGGCTTTCTTT. This sequence encodes CASSHGTGYGGAFF.

The chain carries TRBV19 and TRBJ2-7; TRBD2 agrees at 12 bases. The V segment lost 5 bases and the J segment 2 bases; nucleotides outside the gene matches: 4. CDR1 and CDR2 (germline): LNHDA, SQIVND (reference sequence). The CDR3 is 15 amino acids. The DNA for the CDR3 is TGTGCCAGTAGTGAACTAGCGGGAGGTCCCTACGAGCAGTACTTC. Translating it yields CASSELAGGPYEQYF. Looking up the rest from reference TRBV19 and TRBJ2-7 gives the full variable domain: DGGITQSPKYLFRKEGQNVTLSCEQNLNHDAMYWYRQDPGQGLRLIYYSQIVNDFQKGDIAEGYSVSREKKESFPLTVTSAQKNPTAFYLCASSELAGGPYEQYFGPGTRLTVT.

This chain joins TRBV4-3 and TRBJ2-4; D not certain. V was cut by 2 bases and J by 5 bases, with 7 bases left in between. CDR3 length: 13 residues. Germline CDR1 is LGHNA and CDR2 is YSLEER. CDR3 sequence (DNA): TGCGCCAGCAGCCAACAGTTAGAAAACATTCAGTACTTC. This encodes CASSQQLENIQYF.

The chain recombines TRBV5-5 with TRBJ2-3; a possible D gene is TRBD2 (5 bases). V lost 3 bases and J lost 1, with 12 bases in between. Germline V gives CDR1 SGHKS, CDR2 YYEKEE (reference sequence). There are 15 residues in the CDR3. The CDR3 DNA is TGTGCCAGCAGCTCTCCAAGCGGTCGCACAGATACGCAGTATTTT. The encoded protein is CASSSPSGRTDTQYF.

This chain uses TRBV12-5 with TRBJ2-3; unclear D gene. This CDR3 region has 13 residues. The V gene lost 1 base and the J gene lost 0 bases, with 2 bases spanning the gap. Per germline, CDR1 LGHNT and CDR2 FRNRAP. CDR3 sequence: CASGLASTDTQYF. In DNA form, the CDR3 reads TGTGCTAGTGGTTTGGCTAGCACAGATACGCAGTATTTT.

The V call is TRBV4-3, the J call TRBJ2-7; 10 bases agree with TRBD1. Germline CDR1 is LGHNA and CDR2 is YSLEER. Unmatched junction bases numbered 5, after V lost 4 bases and J lost 5 bases. This CDR3 is 14 amino acids long. CDR3 region: CASSPGQGWDEQYF. In DNA form, the CDR3 reads TGCGCCAGCAGCCCGGGACAGGGGTGGGACGAGCAGTACTTC.

The gene calls are TRBV25-1 and TRBJ1-2; D is undetermined. The germline CDR1 and CDR2 sequences are MGHDK and SYGVNS. V was trimmed by 3 bases and J by 5 bases, leaving 7 bases between them. The CDR3 is made up of 12 amino acids. In nucleotides, the CDR3 is TGTGCCAGCAGTGACGGTTCATATGGCTACACCTTC. As protein: CASSDGSYGYTF.

The genes are TRBV6-5 and TRBJ2-7, with 9 bases matching TRBD1. Germline trimming cut 5 bases from V and 7 bases from J; bases unmatched to any gene: 12. The CDR3 contains 15 residues. The germline CDR1 and CDR2 sequences are MNHEY and SVGAGI. Here the CDR3 DNA reads TGTGCCAGCAGTCAAGGGACAGGGAGGGTGAGTGAGCAGTACTTC. Translating gives CASSQGTGRVSEQYF.

The chain recombines TRBV11-3 with TRBJ2-7, with a tentative D call TRBD1 (5 bases). Per the germline V gene, CDR1 is SGHNT and CDR2 is YENEEA. V lost 6 bases and J 1 base, leaving 7 bases between the germline ends. CDR3 length equals 12 residues. In DNA, the CDR3 is TGTGCCAGCAGAGGGGTGTCCTACGAGCAGTACTTC. Translation gives CASRGVSYEQYF.

The chain has TRBV7-9 and TRBJ1-2; D uncertain. In germline, CDR1 is SEHNR, CDR2 FQNEAQ (reference sequence). The ends were cut back, 1 base at V and 2 bases at J, with 11 bases in the middle. The CDR3 runs 15 residues. The CDR3 region has the DNA TGTGCCAGCAGCTTAGATCTGGACGGGAACTATGGCTACACCTTC. Translation: CASSLDLDGNYGYTF.

The chain uses TRBV9 and TRBJ2-1, with 10 bases identical to TRBD2. CDR1 is SGDLS, CDR2 YYNGEE, per germline. The CDR3 is 16 amino acids. With 4 bases clipped from V and 6 bases from J, the junction kept 10 bases outside the gene matches. CDR3 sequence: CASSTLSGRGANEQFF. The CDR3 nucleotides read TGTGCCAGCAGCACCTTGAGCGGGAGGGGCGCCAATGAGCAGTTCTTC.

The CDR3 here is CASSWDSFLGNEQFF. CDR3 in DNA: TGTGCCAGCAGCTGGGACAGTTTTTTGGGAAATGAGCAGTTCTTC. The rearrangement links TRBV5-6 to TRBJ2-1; 7 bases are a match to TRBD1. V was pared by 3 bases and J by 7 bases, with 10 bases of the junction left unmatched. Germline CDR1 is SGHDT and CDR2 is YYEEEE. The CDR3 is 15 amino acids. Complete variable domain (other parts from reference TRBV5-6 and TRBJ2-1): DAGVTQSPTHLIKTRGQQVTLRCSPKSGHDTVSWYQQALGQGPQFIFQYYEEEERQRGNFPDRFSGHQFPNYSSELNVNALLLGDSALYLCASSWDSFLGNEQFFGPGTRLTVL.

The CDR3 loop reads CASSQDLRAGPWGYTF. The CDR3 DNA reads as TGCGCCAGCAGCCAAGATCTGAGGGCAGGGCCTTGGGGCTACACCTTC. The chain has TRBV4-3 and TRBJ1-2; perhaps TRBD1 as D (5 bases). Per the germline V gene, CDR1 is LGHNA and CDR2 is YSLEER. The CDR3 loop spans 16 amino acids. Trimming removed 0 bases at V and 8 bases at J, with 19 bases between.

The rearrangement uses TRBV5-1 and TRBJ2-7; 7 nucleotides align to TRBD1. The CDR3 runs to 16 residues. From germline, CDR1 is SGHRS and CDR2 YFSETQ. Trimming took 4 bases from V and 6 from J; bases not matched to a gene: 16. The CDR3 reads CASSPGQRPLGGEQYF. The CDR3 DNA reads as TGCGCCAGCAGCCCGGGACAGCGGCCTTTAGGCGGCGAGCAGTACTTC.

The chain joins TRBV2 to TRBJ1-2; 7 nucleotides match TRBD1. CDR1 and CDR2 (germline): SNHLY, FYNNEI. V lost 6 bases, J lost 5 bases, and 12 bases stayed unmatched. The CDR3 runs to 15 residues. In DNA, the CDR3 is TGTGCCAGCAGGGCGGAGCAGGGGGAATTTTATGGCTACACCTTC. Its protein product is CASRAEQGEFYGYTF.

The V gene is TRBV14, the J gene TRBJ2-7, with 7 nucleotides matching TRBD1. Germline CDR1 is SGHDN and CDR2 is FVKESK. With 3 bases clipped from V and 6 bases from J, the junction kept 5 bases outside the gene matches. The CDR3 has 13 amino acids. CDR3 in DNA: TGTGCCAGCAGCCAGGTAGGGGGCGGCGAGCAGTACTTC. Its protein is CASSQVGGGEQYF.

The V gene is TRBV27, the J gene TRBJ1-1, with a possible D match to TRBD1 (5 bases). Germline CDR1 MNHEY, CDR2 SMNVEV (reference sequence). The CDR3 has 13 amino acids. Trimming took off 2 bases at V and 1 base at J, with 5 bases between the two ends. DNA for the CDR3: TGTGCCAGCAGTTTAACAGGGAACACTGAAGCTTTCTTT. Protein product: CASSLTGNTEAFF.

This chain connects TRBV5-1 to TRBJ2-5; D tentatively reads TRBD1 or TRBD2 (5 bases each). The V and J ends lost 1 base and 9 bases respectively, with 16 bases between them. Germline CDR1 reads SGHRS; CDR2 reads YFSETQ. The CDR3 consists of 14 residues. The CDR3 bases are TGCGCCAGCAGCTTGCCCGGGGTTGGGGCGGCCCAGTACTTC. It specifies CASSLPGVGAAQYF.

The chain joins TRBV9 to TRBJ1-2; D remains ambiguous. V dropped 4 bases and J dropped 5 bases, with 9 bases sitting between them. CDR3 length: 12 amino acids. Germline V gives CDR1 SGDLS, CDR2 YYNGEE. The DNA for the CDR3 is TGTGCCAGCAGCAGAGGGATGTATGGCTACACCTTC. Translating it yields CASSRGMYGYTF.

The chain is built from TRBV5-6 and TRBJ1-5, with a possible D match to TRBD1 (5 bases). This CDR3 contains 16 residues. Germline V gene data show CDR1 as SGHDT and CDR2 as YYEEEE. Trimming cost V 2 bases and J 1 base, with 13 bases left between them. This chain's CDR3 is CASSFRSGVSNQPQHF. For the CDR3, the DNA is TGTGCCAGCAGCTTTAGGTCGGGGGTAAGCAATCAGCCCCAGCATTTT.

This chain connects TRBV11-2 to TRBJ1-2; D uncertain. The V end lost 5 bases, the J end lost 1 base, and 14 bases lay between the germline ends. CDR1 is SGHAT, CDR2 FQNNGV, per germline. This CDR3 region has 15 residues. The chain's CDR3 is CASSPIAPVNYGYTF. The CDR3 DNA reads TGTGCCAGCAGCCCGATCGCGCCGGTTAACTATGGCTACACCTTC.

This chain links TRBV4-3 with TRBJ2-5, with D possibly matching TRBD2 (6 bases). CDR3 length: 16 residues. The germline CDR1 and CDR2 sequences are LGHNA and YSLEER. V was cut by 4 bases and J by 0 bases, with 15 bases left in between. CDR3 bases: TGCGCCAGCAGCCCCGGGACTTCCCTTTACCAAGAGACCCAGTACTTC. Its translation: CASSPGTSLYQETQYF.

As regards this clone: An end of the junction does not agree with germline; a read error may underlie this. V and J are TRBV28 and TRBJ2-4, with D perhaps TRBD1 or TRBD2 (5 bases each). The germline gives CDR1 MDHEN, CDR2 SYDVKM. This CDR3 region has 12 residues. The CDR3 sequence is CASSLGPGPARF. The CDR3 nucleotides are TGTGCCAGCAGTCTCGGGCCGGGACCGGCTAGGTTC.

V gene TRBV28 combines with J gene TRBJ2-2, with 15 bases lining up with TRBD2. Trimming cost V 5 bases and J 7 bases; bases outside gene matches: 5. The CDR3 spans 16 residues. Per the germline V gene, CDR1 is MDHEN and CDR2 is SYDVKM. DNA of the CDR3: TGTGCCAGCAGTCCTGGACTAGCGGGAGGGGGCGGGGAGCTGTTTTTT. Translated, it gives CASSPGLAGGGGELFF. The complete variable domain, with remaining parts taken from reference TRBV28 and TRBJ2-2, reads DVKVTQSSRYLVKRTGEKVFLECVQDMDHENMFWYRQDPGLGLRLIYFSYDVKMKEKGDIPEGYSVSREKKERFSLILESASTNQTSMYLCASSPGLAGGGGELFFGEGSRLTVL.

The chain is built from TRBV4-3 and TRBJ1-2, with D perhaps TRBD1 (5 bases). Germline-derived CDR1 and CDR2 are LGHNA and YSLEER. The CDR3 is made up of 13 amino acids. The V end was cut by 3 bases, the J end by 8 bases, with 13 bases between. CDR3 sequence: CASSQTARVGYTF. The CDR3 nucleotides read TGCGCCAGCAGCCAGACGGCCAGGGTCGGCTACACCTTC.

The chain couples TRBV7-9 to TRBJ2-1, with D possibly TRBD2 on 5 matching bases. The CDR3 runs to 16 residues. Germline CDR1 is SEHNR and CDR2 is FQNEAQ (reference sequence). Trimming removed 2 bases from V and 8 bases from J, with 19 bases in between. The CDR3, as DNA: TGTGCCAGCAGCTTACCTACTACACTAGACCTCGATGAGCAGTTCTTC. This translates into CASSLPTTLDLDEQFF.

The chain employs TRBV4-2 and TRBJ2-7; 7 bases are a match to TRBD2. Per the germline V gene, CDR1 is LGHNA and CDR2 is YNFKEQ. After removal of 4 bases from V and 2 bases from J, the junction contained 5 bases not matched to a gene. The CDR3 runs 14 residues. The CDR3: CASSPASGTYEQYF. CDR3 DNA sequence: TGTGCCAGCAGCCCGGCCAGCGGGACCTACGAGCAGTACTTC.

The chain joins TRBV29-1 to TRBJ1-5; TRBD1 matches at 12 bases. Germline V gene lookup returns CDR1 SQVTM and CDR2 ANQGSEA. The CDR3 spans 13 residues. The V gene end was trimmed by 6 bases and the J gene end by 11 bases; junction bases not matched to a gene: 8. The CDR3, as DNA: TGCAGCGTCCGGGACAGGGGGCGAATGGCCCAGCATTTT. Protein sequence: CSVRDRGRMAQHF.

This clone appeared a few times. The chain recombines TRBV7-3 with TRBJ2-1; TRBD2 agrees at 8 bases. J lost 5 bases, V lost 6 bases, and 9 bases had no gene match. Looked up from germline, CDR1 is SGHTA and CDR2 is FQGTGA. This CDR3 has 15 residues. The CDR3 DNA reads TGTGCCAGCAGGGCGGGGCCAGCGGGAGACAATGAGCAGTTCTTC. It translates to CASRAGPAGDNEQFF.